This T cell receptor (beta chain) was observed in a study of T cells after somatic rescue of genetic block. V was clipped by 0 bases and J by 4 bases, with 18 bases between them. Germline values: CDR1 LNHDA, CDR2 SQIVND (reference sequence). The CDR3 is 18 amino acids. The assay was immunoSEQ multiplex PCR, and TCRdb's table has in-frame clones only and misses some. Here the sample spans tens of thousands of clones, just under 95% being singletons. The V call is TRBV19, the J call TRBJ1-4; tentatively, D is TRBD1 (5 bases). This TCR was recovered from a man between 40 and 49 years old. Source material: peripheral blood mononuclear cells (PBMCs). CDR3 nucleotides: TGTGCCAGTAGTATAGATCCTGGCAGGGCACTGAATAATGAAAAACTGTTTTTT. Amino acids: CASSIDPGRALNNEKLFF.